This paragraph reports one T cell receptor (beta chain). Unstimulated regulatory T cells (CD4+CD25+CD127-), CD4+CD25- non-regulatory cells, CD4 and CD8 cells were FACS-sorted from thawed PBMCs. The V gene's germline CDR1 is SNHLY and CDR2 FYNNEI. V lost 8 bases and J lost 5; bases outside the gene matches: 5. The length of the CDR3 is 14 residues. Clones were sequenced by immunoSEQ multiplex PCR, and TCRdb holds only the in-frame ones, with some missing. Here the sample spans some 71,000 clones, approximately 91% being singletons. The sample is drawn from a study of Tregs in tolerant kidney transplant recipients.

Material: CD4+ T cells from blood, obtained before the transplant. The chain has TRBV2 and TRBJ2-2, with 10 bases lining up with TRBD2. The source of this sequence is a human donor who received a combined kidney and bone marrow transplant. CDR3 coding DNA: TGTGCCAGCGAGCGGGAGGGGGGAACCGGGGAGCTGTTTTTT. Encoded protein: CASEREGGTGELFF.